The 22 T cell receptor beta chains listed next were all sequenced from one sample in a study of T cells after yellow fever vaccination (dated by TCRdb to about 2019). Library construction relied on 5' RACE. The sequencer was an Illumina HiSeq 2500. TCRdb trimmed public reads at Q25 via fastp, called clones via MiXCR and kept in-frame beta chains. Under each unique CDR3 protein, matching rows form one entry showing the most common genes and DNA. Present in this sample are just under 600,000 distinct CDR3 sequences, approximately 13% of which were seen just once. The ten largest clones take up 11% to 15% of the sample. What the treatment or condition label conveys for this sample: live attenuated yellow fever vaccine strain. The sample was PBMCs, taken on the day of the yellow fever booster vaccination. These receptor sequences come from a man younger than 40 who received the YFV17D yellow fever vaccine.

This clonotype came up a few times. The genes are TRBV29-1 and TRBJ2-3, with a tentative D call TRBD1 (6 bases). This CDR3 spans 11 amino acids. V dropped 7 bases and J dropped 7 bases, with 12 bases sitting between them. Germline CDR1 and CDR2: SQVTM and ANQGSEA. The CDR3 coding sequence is TGCAGCGCCCCACAGGGTTATACGCAGTATTTT. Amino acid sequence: CSAPQGYTQYF.

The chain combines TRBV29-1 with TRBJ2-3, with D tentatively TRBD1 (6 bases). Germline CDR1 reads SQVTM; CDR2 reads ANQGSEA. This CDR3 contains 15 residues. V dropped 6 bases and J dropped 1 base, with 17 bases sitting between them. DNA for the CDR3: TGCAGCGTGGTGGGCCTGACAGGAGGCACAGATACGCAGTATTTT. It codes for CSVVGLTGGTDTQYF.

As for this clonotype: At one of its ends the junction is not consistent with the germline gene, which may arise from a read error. The CDR3 nucleotides are TGTGCCAGCAGTTTAGAGCCCAGGGACTATGGCTACACCTTC. Protein: CASSLEPRDYGYTF. The V call is TRBV7-2, the J call TRBJ1-2; possible D gene TRBD1, 5 bases. Germline assignment: CDR1 SGHTA and CDR2 FQGNSA. The CDR3 is 14 amino acids.

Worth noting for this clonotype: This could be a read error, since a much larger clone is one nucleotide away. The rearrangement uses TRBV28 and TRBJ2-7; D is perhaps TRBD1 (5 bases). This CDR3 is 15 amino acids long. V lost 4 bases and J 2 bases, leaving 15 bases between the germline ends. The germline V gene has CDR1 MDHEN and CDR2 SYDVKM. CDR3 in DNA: TGTGCCAGCAGTTCAGACTTCTCAGGGACCTACGAGCAGTACTTC. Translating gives CASSSDFSGTYEQYF.

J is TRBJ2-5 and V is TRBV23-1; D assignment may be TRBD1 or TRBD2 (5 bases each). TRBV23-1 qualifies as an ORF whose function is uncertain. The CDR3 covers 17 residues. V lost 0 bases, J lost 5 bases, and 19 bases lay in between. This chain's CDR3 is CASSQSVRGPLSETQYF. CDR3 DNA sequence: TGCGCCAGCAGTCAATCAGTGAGGGGACCCCTTTCGGAGACCCAGTACTTC.

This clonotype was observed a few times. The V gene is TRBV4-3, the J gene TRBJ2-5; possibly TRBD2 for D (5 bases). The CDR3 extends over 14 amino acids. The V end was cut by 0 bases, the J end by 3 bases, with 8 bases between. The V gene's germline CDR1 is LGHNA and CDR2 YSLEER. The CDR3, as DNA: TGCGCCAGCAGCCAAGAGATCGGGGAAGAGACCCAGTACTTC. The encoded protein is CASSQEIGEETQYF.

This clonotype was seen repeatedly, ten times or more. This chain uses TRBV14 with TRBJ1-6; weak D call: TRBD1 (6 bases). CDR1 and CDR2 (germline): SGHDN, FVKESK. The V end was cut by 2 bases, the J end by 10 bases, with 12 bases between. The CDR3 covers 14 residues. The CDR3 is CASSQQGRESPLHF. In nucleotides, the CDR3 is TGTGCCAGCAGCCAACAGGGGAGAGAATCACCCCTCCACTTT.

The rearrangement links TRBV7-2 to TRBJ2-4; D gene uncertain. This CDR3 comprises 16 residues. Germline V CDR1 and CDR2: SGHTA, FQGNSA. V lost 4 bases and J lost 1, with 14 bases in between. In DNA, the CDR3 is TGTGCCAGCAGCTCGACGGGTATTGGGGCCAAAAACATTCAGTACTTC. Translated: CASSSTGIGAKNIQYF.

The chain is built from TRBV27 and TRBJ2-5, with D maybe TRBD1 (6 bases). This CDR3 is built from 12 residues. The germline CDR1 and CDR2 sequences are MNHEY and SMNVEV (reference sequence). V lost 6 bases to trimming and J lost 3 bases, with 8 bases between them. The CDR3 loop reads CASRNREETQYF. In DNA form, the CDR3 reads TGTGCCAGCAGGAACAGGGAAGAGACCCAGTACTTC.

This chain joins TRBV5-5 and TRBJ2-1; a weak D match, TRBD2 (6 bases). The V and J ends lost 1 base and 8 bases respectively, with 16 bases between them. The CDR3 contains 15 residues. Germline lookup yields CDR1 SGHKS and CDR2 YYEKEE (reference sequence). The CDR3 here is CASSLWGVPVDEQFF. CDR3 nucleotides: TGTGCCAGCAGCTTGTGGGGGGTGCCAGTGGATGAGCAGTTCTTC.

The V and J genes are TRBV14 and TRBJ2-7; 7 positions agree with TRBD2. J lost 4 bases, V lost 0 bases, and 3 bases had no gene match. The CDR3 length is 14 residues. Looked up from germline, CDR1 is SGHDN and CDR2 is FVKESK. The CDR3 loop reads CASSQDLAEYEQYF. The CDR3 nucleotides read TGTGCCAGCAGCCAAGATCTAGCGGAATACGAGCAGTACTTC.

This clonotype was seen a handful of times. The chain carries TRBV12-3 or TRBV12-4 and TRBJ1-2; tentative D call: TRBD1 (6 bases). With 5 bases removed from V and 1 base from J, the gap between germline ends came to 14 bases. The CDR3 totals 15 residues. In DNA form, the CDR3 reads TGTGCCAGCAGTCTACAGGGCACACTTAACTATGGCTACACCTTC. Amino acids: CASSLQGTLNYGYTF.

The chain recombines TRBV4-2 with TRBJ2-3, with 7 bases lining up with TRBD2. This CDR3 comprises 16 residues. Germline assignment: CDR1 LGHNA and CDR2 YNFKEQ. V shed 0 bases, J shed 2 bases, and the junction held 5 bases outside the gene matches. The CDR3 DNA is TGTGCCAGCAGCCAAGAGTCGGGACTAAACACAGATACGCAGTATTTT. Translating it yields CASSQESGLNTDTQYF.

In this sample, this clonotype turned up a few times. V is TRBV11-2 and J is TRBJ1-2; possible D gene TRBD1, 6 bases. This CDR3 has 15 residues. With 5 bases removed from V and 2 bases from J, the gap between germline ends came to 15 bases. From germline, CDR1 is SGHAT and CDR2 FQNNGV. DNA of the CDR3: TGTGCCAGCAGCCCTCAGGGGACCGCGAACTATGGCTACACCTTC. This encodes CASSPQGTANYGYTF.

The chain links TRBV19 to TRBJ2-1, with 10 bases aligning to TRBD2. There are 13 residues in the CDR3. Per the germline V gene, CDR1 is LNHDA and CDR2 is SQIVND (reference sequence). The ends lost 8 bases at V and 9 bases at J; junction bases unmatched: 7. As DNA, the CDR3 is TGTGCCAGTGAGGCTAGCGGGAGTCGTGAGCAGTTCTTC. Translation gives CASEASGSREQFF. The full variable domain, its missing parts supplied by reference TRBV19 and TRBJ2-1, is DGGITQSPKYLFRKEGQNVTLSCEQNLNHDAMYWYRQDPGQGLRLIYYSQIVNDFQKGDIAEGYSVSREKKESFPLTVTSAQKNPTAFYLCASEASGSREQFFGPGTRLTVL.

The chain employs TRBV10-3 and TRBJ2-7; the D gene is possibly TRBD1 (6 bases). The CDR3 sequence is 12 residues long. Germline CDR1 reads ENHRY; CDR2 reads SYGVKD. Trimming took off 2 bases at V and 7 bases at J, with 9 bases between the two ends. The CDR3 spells CAISELTGEQYF. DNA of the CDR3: TGTGCCATCAGTGAGCTGACAGGAGAGCAGTACTTC.

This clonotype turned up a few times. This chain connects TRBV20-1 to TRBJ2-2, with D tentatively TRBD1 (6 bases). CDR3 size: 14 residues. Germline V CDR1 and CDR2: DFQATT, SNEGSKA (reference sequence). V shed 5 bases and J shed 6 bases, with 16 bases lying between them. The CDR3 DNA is TGCAGTGCTGTTCCCGGGACACCCCCCGGGGAGCTGTTTTTT. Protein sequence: CSAVPGTPPGELFF.

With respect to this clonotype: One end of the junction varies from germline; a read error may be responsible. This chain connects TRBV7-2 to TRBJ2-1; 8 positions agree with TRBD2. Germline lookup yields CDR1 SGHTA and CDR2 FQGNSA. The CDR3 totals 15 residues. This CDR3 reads CASSIAGSSYNEQFF. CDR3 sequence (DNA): TGTGCCAGCAGCATAGCGGGAAGCTCCTACAATGAGCAGTTCTTC.

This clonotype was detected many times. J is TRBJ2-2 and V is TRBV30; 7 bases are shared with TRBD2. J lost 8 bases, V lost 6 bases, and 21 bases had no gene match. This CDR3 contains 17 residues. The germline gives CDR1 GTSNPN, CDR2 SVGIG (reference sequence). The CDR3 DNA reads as TGTGCCTGCACACGACCCTCCTCGGGAGGCCCGCTTGGGGAGCTGTTTTTT. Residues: CACTRPSSGGPLGELFF.

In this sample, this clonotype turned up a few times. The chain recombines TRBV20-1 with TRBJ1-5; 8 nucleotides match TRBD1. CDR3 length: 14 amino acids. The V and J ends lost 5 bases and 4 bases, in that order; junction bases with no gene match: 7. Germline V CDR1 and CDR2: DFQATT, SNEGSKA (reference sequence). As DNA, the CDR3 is TGCAGTGCTGTCCGAGGGACAGGAAATCAGCCCCAGCATTTT. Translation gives CSAVRGTGNQPQHF.

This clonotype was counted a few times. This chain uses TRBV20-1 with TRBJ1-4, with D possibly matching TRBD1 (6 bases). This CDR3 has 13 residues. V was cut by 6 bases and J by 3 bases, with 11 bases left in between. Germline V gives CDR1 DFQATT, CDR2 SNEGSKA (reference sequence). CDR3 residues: CSAKRGSNEKLFF. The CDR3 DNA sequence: TGCAGTGCAAAGAGGGGGTCTAATGAAAAACTGTTTTTT.

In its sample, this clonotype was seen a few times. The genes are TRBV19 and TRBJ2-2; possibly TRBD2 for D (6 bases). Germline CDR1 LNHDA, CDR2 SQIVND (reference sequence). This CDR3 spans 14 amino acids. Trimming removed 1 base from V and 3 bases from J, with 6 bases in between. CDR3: CASSIVADTGELFF. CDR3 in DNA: TGTGCCAGTAGTATAGTAGCGGACACCGGGGAGCTGTTTTTT.